This record looks at one T cell receptor (beta chain) sequence and its context. As yet, its antigen is unknown. The data are from a study of T cell responses to AZD1222 COVID-19 vaccine. Findings and caveats of the study: Nearly half of unique spike-specific TCRs reportedly avoided B.1.351 and B.1.1.7 mutated regions. Repertoires were collected only later (after the peak T cell response had occurred).

Here immunoSEQ multiplex PCR was the method, and the copy in TCRdb shows in-frame clones only, minus some. The sample consists of approximately 52,000 clones, 87% of them appearing once. This clonotype was obtained from an adult who received the AZD1222 COVID-19 vaccine. The sequencing here drew on peripheral blood, taken 28 days after the second AZD1222 dose.

The CDR3 nucleotides are TGTGCCAGCAGCCCCCTCAGGACAGGGAATATACCCAATAATTCACCCCTCCACTTT. Its protein is CASSPLRTGNIPNNSPLHF. This chain joins TRBV11-2 and TRBJ1-6, with 8 bases aligning to TRBD1. V lost 5 bases, J lost 5 bases, and 17 bases stayed unmatched. The CDR3 runs to 19 residues. The germline gives CDR1 SGHAT, CDR2 FQNNGV. Filled out from reference TRBV11-2 and TRBJ1-6, the complete variable domain reads EAGVAQSPRYKIIEKRQSVAFWCNPISGHATLYWYQQILGQGPKLLIQFQNNGVVDDSQLPKDRFSAERLKGVDSTLKIQPAKLEDSAVYLCASSPLRTGNIPNNSPLHFGNGTRLTVT.